This T cell receptor (beta chain) emerged from a study of beta chain features in type 1 diabetes. This clone was counted between two and nine times. Trimming removed 5 bases at V and 5 bases at J, with 18 bases between. The length of the CDR3 is 15 residues. Germline V lookup: CDR1 MNHEY, CDR2 SVGAGI. The entirety of the isolated RNA underwent reverse transcription, so expressed TCRB transcripts were sequenced. Sequencing used immunoSEQ multiplex PCR; TCRdb keeps in-frame clones, though not all of them. Seen here are 400,000 to 550,000 clones, about an eighth observed once, and the top ten hold less than 0.06%.

The V and J genes are TRBV6-5 and TRBJ2-5, with D tentatively TRBD2 (6 bases). The TCR was taken from a woman aged 18-30 years in good health. The sequencing input was naive CD4+ T cells from blood. The CDR3 bases are TGTGCCAGCAGTGCAGGGAGGTGGCGGAGGGAGACCCAGTACTTC. Protein product: CASSAGRWRRETQYF.